These T cell receptor beta chains were read from a single sample in a study of T cell responses to AZD1222 COVID-19 vaccine. Clones were sequenced by immunoSEQ multiplex PCR, and TCRdb holds only the in-frame ones, with some missing. The sample holds some 65,000 clones; 70% to 80% are singletons and the top ten take about a quarter. This specimen consisted of peripheral blood, obtained on day 0 of MenACWY control vaccination. Receptor source: an adult in good health. Both conserved end residues are part of each CDR3. A D gene is named only where the DNA matches it firmly. Size tells how often a clone was seen (once, few, many) or the class of an expanded clone, and some rows leave it out.

abundance	d_gene	j_gene	v_gene	CDR3aa	CDR3nt
.	.	TRBJ2-7	TRBV21-1	CASSKEGQLSYEQYF	TGTGCCAGCAGCAAAGAGGGACAGCTCTCCTACGAGCAGTACTTC
many	.	TRBJ2-1	TRBV10-2	CASSELEPGRYYNEQFF	TGCGCCAGCAGTGAATTAGAACCGGGACGGTACTACAATGAGCAGTTCTTC
once	TRBD1	TRBJ2-3	TRBV19	CASSTGQGTTDTQYF	TGTGCCAGTAGTACGGGACAGGGAACCACAGATACGCAGTATTTT
.	TRBD1	TRBJ2-7	TRBV5-1	CASSLGQGYSYEQYF	TGCGCCAGCAGCTTGGGACAGGGTTATTCCTACGAGCAGTACTTC
.	.	TRBJ2-7	TRBV29-1	CSVRLGSYEQYF	TGCAGCGTTCGTCTCGGCTCCTACGAGCAGTACTTC
.	.	TRBJ1-1	TRBV30	CAWSKDVNTEAFF	TGTGCCTGGAGTAAGGATGTGAACACTGAAGCTTTCTTT
.	TRBD1	TRBJ1-2	TRBV7-2	CASSKTGSYGYTF	TGTGCCAGCAGCAAGACAGGGAGCTATGGCTACACCTTC
.	TRBD2	TRBJ2-1	TRBV27	CASSLGGLAGKFF	TGTGCCAGCAGTTTAGGAGGACTAGCGGGAAAGTTCTTC
.	.	TRBJ1-1	TRBV5-5	CASSSIPGTEAFF	TGTGCCAGCAGCTCCATCCCGGGGACTGAAGCTTTCTTT
.	TRBD2	TRBJ2-1	TRBV6-6	CASSGSGTSGRGRHQSSEQFF	TGTGCCAGCAGTGGATCGGGTACTAGCGGGAGAGGGAGACATCAGTCGAGTGAGCAGTTCTTC
.	.	TRBJ1-2	TRBV29-1	CSVEAAGDYGYTF	TGCAGCGTTGAAGCTGCAGGGGACTATGGCTACACCTTC